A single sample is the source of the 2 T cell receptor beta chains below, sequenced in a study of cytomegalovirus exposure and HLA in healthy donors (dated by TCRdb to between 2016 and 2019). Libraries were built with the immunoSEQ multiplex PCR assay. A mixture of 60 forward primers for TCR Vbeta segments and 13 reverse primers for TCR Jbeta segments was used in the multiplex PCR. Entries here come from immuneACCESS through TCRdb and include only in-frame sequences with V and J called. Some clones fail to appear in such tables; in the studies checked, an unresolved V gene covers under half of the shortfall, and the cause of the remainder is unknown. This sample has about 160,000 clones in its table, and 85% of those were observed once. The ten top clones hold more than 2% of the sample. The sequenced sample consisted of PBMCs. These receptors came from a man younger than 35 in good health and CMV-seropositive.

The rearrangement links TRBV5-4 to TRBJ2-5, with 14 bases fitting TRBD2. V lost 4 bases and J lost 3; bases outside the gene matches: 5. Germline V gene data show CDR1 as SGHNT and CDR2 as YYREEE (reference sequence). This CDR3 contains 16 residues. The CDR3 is CASSPGLAGGEETQYF. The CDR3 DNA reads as TGTGCCAGCAGCCCAGGACTAGCGGGGGGAGAAGAGACCCAGTACTTC.

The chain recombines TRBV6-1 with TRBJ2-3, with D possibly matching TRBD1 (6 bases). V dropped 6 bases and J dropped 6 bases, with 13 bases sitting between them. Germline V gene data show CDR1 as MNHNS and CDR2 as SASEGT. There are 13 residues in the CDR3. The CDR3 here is CASSSGTIDTQYF. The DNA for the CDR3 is TGTGCCAGCAGCTCCGGGACAATCGATACGCAGTATTTT.